The sequence of this TCR beta chain was determined in a study of T-cell memory formation after mild COVID-19. Background on the study: Each donor largely had its own TCR clusters. Study outcomes and limitations: Largely, contracting CD4+ clones fell within CM and EM, and contracting CD8+ clones within EMRA.

The ends were cut back, 0 bases at V and 8 bases at J, with 23 bases in the middle. This CDR3 region has 18 residues. Germline values: CDR1 ENHRY, CDR2 SYGVKD. This clonotype was picked up many times. The target antigen is unknown. A 5'RACE reaction primed in the constant segment made cDNA libraries of TCR alpha and TCR beta, and these carried sample barcodes and UMIs. TCRdb re-derived calls from the 5' RACE reads in MiXCR, one entry per CDR3 protein. The sample contains 6,000 to 9,500 distinct CDR3 sequences, roughly 30% of which appear only once. The chain carries TRBV10-3 and TRBJ2-1; a possible D gene is TRBD1 (5 bases). Sequenced sample: PBMCs or a T cell subset sorted from them (not recorded which). This TCR was sampled from an adult woman who had mild COVID-19 (a few samples of this study predate the infection). Cell type and time point are not known. The DNA for the CDR3 is TGTGCCATCAGTGAGTCCGATGCGGACGGCAGGGTAGTTGATGAGCAGTTCTTC. Its protein is CAISESDADGRVVDEQFF.